The present entry profiles one T cell receptor beta chain with its context. This sample is drawn from a study of T cell changes during pregnancy in multiple sclerosis. CDR3 length equals 14 residues. Between the trimmed V and J ends, which lost 2 bases and 3 bases, there was a span of 10 bases. Per germline, CDR1 LNHDA and CDR2 SQIVND (reference sequence). Clones were read by immunoSEQ multiplex PCR, and TCRdb kept only the in-frame ones, dropping some. This table has fewer than 50,000 clones, 94% appearing once. This material consisted of CD8+ T cells from peripheral blood mononuclear cells, taken before pregnancy. The chain combines TRBV19 with TRBJ1-1; D is unclear. The sequence was obtained from a female donor with multiple sclerosis, enrolled in a pregnancy study. CDR3 region: CASSIPLGDTEAFF. The DNA for the CDR3 is TGTGCCAGTAGTATACCGCTCGGGGACACTGAAGCTTTCTTT.